A single sample is the source of the 5 T cell receptor beta chains below, sequenced in a study of regulatory T cells in long-lasting Graves disease. Time point indicated: newly diagnosed GD, antithyroid drugs for less than 3 months. The TCR library was made from RNA that had been extracted from PBMCs in TRIzol. Assembly of TCR beta libraries relied on iRepertoire HTBI primers together with Arm-PCR of CDR3 regions. MiXCR, applied by TCRdb to the multiplex PCR reads, yields one record per CDR3 protein. The data contain about 440,000 distinct CDR3 sequences, 15% of them singletons. This sample was also put to use in a study of T cells in Graves' hyperthyroidism and ophthalmopathy.

Sequenced material: peripheral blood mononuclear cells (PBMCs), taken at new diagnosis, from a patient treated with antithyroid drugs. The receptors were sampled from a woman between 25 and 40 years old with Graves disease.

This clonotype was counted ten times or more. The chain recombines TRBV2 with TRBJ2-3; TRBD2 matches at 9 bases. V was pared by 2 bases and J by 0 bases, with 0 bases of the junction left unmatched. The germline CDR1 and CDR2 sequences are SNHLY and FYNNEI. The CDR3 is made up of 15 amino acids. CDR3 protein: CASSELAGSTDTQYF. The CDR3 DNA sequence: TGTGCCAGCAGTGAACTAGCGGGGAGCACAGATACGCAGTATTTT.

This clonotype has a single count. V and J are TRBV28 and TRBJ2-1; D unclear. Per the germline V gene, CDR1 is MDHEN and CDR2 is SYDVKM. The CDR3 totals 14 residues. Trimming stripped 3 bases from V and 5 bases from J, with 11 bases between. This chain's CDR3 is CASSFYAGNNEQFF. CDR3 sequence (DNA): TGTGCCAGCAGTTTTTACGCAGGCAACAATGAGCAGTTCTTC.

In this sample, this clonotype turned up a few times. The V call is TRBV29-1, the J call TRBJ2-1; 7 bases are a match to TRBD2. There are 13 residues in the CDR3. V lost 7 bases to trimming and J lost 5 bases; unmatched junction nucleotides: 8. Germline CDR1 and CDR2: SQVTM and ANQGSEA. Written as DNA, the CDR3 is TGCAGCGGCGGGGGATGGGGGGACAATGAGCAGTTCTTC. Its translation is CSGGGWGDNEQFF.

This clonotype was detected many times. The genes are TRBV2 and TRBJ2-1; D is unresolved. Trimming left V 4 bases short and J 4 bases short, with 11 bases between. There are 14 residues in the CDR3. CDR1 and CDR2 from the germline V gene are SNHLY and FYNNEI. The CDR3 sequence: CASSVPLLYNEQFF. As DNA, the CDR3 is TGTGCCAGCAGTGTACCCCTACTTTACAATGAGCAGTTCTTC.

This clonotype was counted ten times or more. This chain uses TRBV12-3 or TRBV12-4 with TRBJ1-2; a weak D match, TRBD1 (6 bases). The CDR3 runs 14 residues. V was clipped by 6 bases and J by 5 bases, with 16 bases between them. The CDR3 DNA follows: TGTGCCAGCAGCCAAGGGGGAGGTAGATATGGCTACACCTTC. Its protein product is CASSQGGGRYGYTF.